Described below is a single TCR beta chain sequence and its context. Its antigen is not identified. The sample is drawn from a study of shared clonotypes between healthy human individuals. Assay runs were performed at deep level. Libraries were prepared by immunoSEQ multiplex PCR; TCRdb keeps only in-frame clonotypes and omits some of them. The sample has some 1,900,000 clones, about 95% seen once; the top ten hold under 1.5%. Germline CDR1 is MNHNY and CDR2 is SVGAGI (reference sequence). This CDR3 has 15 residues. V dropped 6 bases and J dropped 3 bases, with 15 bases sitting between them. General study findings and limits: Clonotypes that were shared across a handful of donors made up around 5% of naive CD4 clonotypes.

Naive CD8 isolation took CD45RO-negative cells positively selected for CCR7 and excluded terminally differentiated effector memory CD45RA+ cells. Material: naive CD8+ T cells sorted from blood. V and J are TRBV6-6 and TRBJ1-5, with a tentative D call TRBD1 (6 bases). The origin of this receptor is a man aged 18 to 30 in good health. The CDR3 protein is CASRETTGPNQPQHF. The CDR3 nucleotides are TGTGCCAGCAGAGAAACTACAGGGCCCAATCAGCCCCAGCATTTT.